This T cell receptor beta chain was identified in a study of T cell responses to AZD1222 COVID-19 vaccine. Study findings and constraints: AZD1222 recipients seropositive at baseline numbered only six. The study found Spike-specific TCR breadth and depth rose after two AZD1222 doses. There were mostly white British donors and more females than males, and clonal diversity was possibly underestimated.

In the case of this clone: Its specificity is unknown.

Germline lookup yields CDR1 KGHDR and CDR2 SFDVKD. Trimming stripped 5 bases from V and 3 bases from J, with 7 bases between. This CDR3 comprises 14 residues. Libraries were prepared by immunoSEQ multiplex PCR; TCRdb keeps only in-frame clonotypes and omits some of them. This repertoire shows around 140,000 clones, about 94% found once; its top ten account for 5% to 7%. Sequenced here: peripheral blood, sampled on day 0 of AZD1222 vaccination. This clonotype originated in an adult in good health. The chain carries TRBV24-1 and TRBJ2-6; D not certain. The CDR3 sequence: CATSATGGANVLTF. For the CDR3, the DNA is TGTGCCACCAGTGCTACGGGTGGGGCCAACGTCCTGACTTTC.